The rows below give T cell receptor beta chains drawn from one sample of a study of shared clonotypes between healthy human individuals. TCRdb keeps only in-frame clones here, not all; method: immunoSEQ multiplex PCR. The sample records some 300,000 clones, less than 85% being singletons. Specimen: memory CD4+ T cells sorted from blood. The receptors were sampled from a man between 25 and 39 years old in good health. Both conserved end residues are part of each CDR3. D genes are given only for firm matches. Part of the rows lack a size; the others show once, few, many or a class for expanded clones.

v_gene,abundance,d_gene,j_gene,CDR3aa,CDR3nt
TRBV10-1,.,TRBD2,TRBJ2-7,CASSESGGRTYEQYF,TGCGCCAGCAGTGAGTCGGGCGGGAGGACCTACGAGCAGTACTTC
TRBV28,.,.,TRBJ1-5,CASRPYSNQPQHF,TGTGCCAGCAGACCTTATAGCAATCAGCCCCAGCATTTT
TRBV21-1,once,.,TRBJ2-2,CASSKLFPDGGELFF,TGTGCCAGCAGCAAACTTTTTCCTGATGGCGGGGAGCTGTTTTTT
TRBV2,once,.,TRBJ2-7,CASTTQLNYEQYF,TGTGCCAGCACCACACAGCTCAACTACGAGCAGTACTTC
TRBV28,.,.,TRBJ1-4,CASSTRGEKLFF,TGTGCCAGCAGCACCAGGGGTGAAAAACTGTTTTTT
TRBV4-2,.,.,TRBJ1-5,CASSQDSSGGQGDQPQHF,TGTGCCAGCAGCCAAGATTCCTCCGGGGGCCAGGGTGATCAGCCCCAGCATTTT
TRBV7-2,.,.,TRBJ2-5,CASSLIVPARATQYF,TGTGCCAGCAGCTTAATCGTCCCGGCTAGGGCGACCCAGTACTTC
TRBV7-8,many,.,TRBJ2-7,CASSHSVGEQYF,TGTGCCAGCAGCCATTCGGTGGGCGAGCAGTACTTC
TRBV29-1,.,TRBD1,TRBJ2-3,CSATDRGGSNTQYF,TGCAGCGCAACGGACAGGGGGGGCTCTAATACGCAGTATTTT
TRBV2,.,.,TRBJ2-7,CASKYAGMGEQYF,TGTGCCAGCAAGTACGCAGGGATGGGCGAGCAGTACTTC
TRBV2,.,.,TRBJ1-2,CATTGEMGLHGYTF,TGTGCCACCACCGGGGAGATGGGCCTCCATGGCTACACCTTC
TRBV18,.,.,TRBJ2-5,CASSRGLIEETQYF,TGTGCCAGCTCACGGGGACTTATTGAAGAGACCCAGTACTTC
TRBV6-5,.,.,TRBJ2-7,CASSYIQGNSYEQYF,TGTGCCAGCAGTTACATCCAGGGGAACTCCTACGAGCAGTACTTC
TRBV19,.,.,TRBJ2-5,CASSSGKLETQYF,TGTGCCAGTAGTAGCGGGAAACTGGAGACCCAGTACTTC
TRBV6-6,.,.,TRBJ1-5,CASSRTQGPQHF,TGTGCCAGCAGTCGAACGCAGGGGCCCCAGCATTTT
TRBV5-1,.,.,TRBJ1-4,CASSQIGRGTNEKLFF,TGCGCCAGCAGCCAGATTGGGCGAGGGACTAATGAAAAACTGTTTTTT
TRBV2,.,TRBD1,TRBJ1-5,CASGQGGNQPQHF,TGTGCCAGCGGACAGGGGGGAAATCAGCCCCAGCATTTT
TRBV4-2,.,.,TRBJ2-7,CASSWTATYEQYF,TGTGCCAGCAGCTGGACTGCAACCTACGAGCAGTACTTC
TRBV21-1,.,.,TRBJ1-5,CASSKPTGAVSNQPQHF,TGTGCCAGCAGCAAACCGACAGGGGCGGTAAGCAATCAGCCCCAGCATTTT